This passage covers 32 T cell receptor beta chains from one sample sequenced in a study of T cell changes during pregnancy in multiple sclerosis. Generated by immunoSEQ multiplex PCR, the TCRdb table keeps only in-frame clones and is missing some. The sample holds 24,000 or so clones, 86% seen once. The material was CD8+ T cells from peripheral blood mononuclear cells, obtained in the first trimester of pregnancy. Every receptor here comes from a female donor in good health, enrolled as a control in a pregnancy study.

This chain joins TRBV29-1 and TRBJ1-1, with 9 bases matching TRBD1. Germline V gives CDR1 SQVTM, CDR2 ANQGSEA. The junction had 2 bases not matched to a gene; V was cut back by 6 bases and J by 3 bases. This CDR3 is built from 12 residues. In nucleotides, the CDR3 is TGCAGCGTCCGGACAGGGGACACTGAAGCTTTCTTT. Translating it yields CSVRTGDTEAFF.

V and J are TRBV7-9 and TRBJ2-3; D may be TRBD1 (6 bases). Germline CDR1 is SEHNR and CDR2 is FQNEAQ (reference sequence). Trimming pared 5 bases from V and 2 bases from J, leaving 23 bases between. The CDR3 totals 18 residues. This chain's CDR3 is CASSGLGFRDTFTDTQYF. DNA of the CDR3: TGTGCCAGCAGCGGGCTCGGTTTTCGGGACACCTTCACAGATACGCAGTATTTT.

The J gene is TRBJ2-5, the V gene TRBV7-9; 8 nucleotides line up with TRBD1. Looked up from germline, CDR1 is SEHNR and CDR2 is FQNEAQ (reference sequence). V dropped 1 base and J dropped 5; count of bases not matched to a gene: 3. There are 14 residues in the CDR3. CDR3 DNA: TGTGCCAGCAGCTTAGGCAGGGGGCAGGAGACCCAGTACTTC. This sequence encodes CASSLGRGQETQYF.

The chain is built from TRBV30 and TRBJ2-2; D is unclear. The CDR3 spans 12 residues. V was cut by 3 bases and J by 5 bases, with 7 bases left in between. CDR1 and CDR2 (germline): GTSNPN, SVGIG (reference sequence). The CDR3 DNA follows: TGTGCCTGGAGGGCCTTAACCGGGGAGCTGTTTTTT. Its translation: CAWRALTGELFF.

The chain is built from TRBV6-5 and TRBJ2-5; perhaps TRBD2 as D (6 bases). Germline CDR1 MNHEY, CDR2 SVGAGI. Trimming pared 6 bases from V and 5 bases from J, leaving 13 bases between. The CDR3 loop spans 13 amino acids. CDR3 coding DNA: TGTGCCAGCAGACCTCAGGAGGGGGAGACCCAGTACTTC. It is translated as CASRPQEGETQYF.

V is TRBV27 and J is TRBJ1-2; 10 positions agree with TRBD1. The CDR3 contains 15 residues. V lost 9 bases, J lost 4 bases, and 11 bases stayed unmatched. Germline assignment: CDR1 MNHEY and CDR2 SMNVEV (reference sequence). CDR3 loop: CASPETGGGGYGYTF. The CDR3 bases are TGTGCCAGTCCGGAGACAGGGGGCGGTGGCTATGGCTACACCTTC.

The sample holds one count of this clone. This chain uses TRBV28 with TRBJ1-5; D is unresolved. Trimming cost V 5 bases and J 1 base, with 18 bases left between them. This CDR3 contains 17 residues. From germline, CDR1 is MDHEN and CDR2 SYDVKM. In DNA, the CDR3 is TGTGCCAGCAGTCTCCGTGGGGAGGCCCGAAGCAATCAGCCCCAGCATTTT. This translates into CASSLRGEARSNQPQHF.

This clone has a handful of counts. The chain recombines TRBV6-4 with TRBJ1-5, with a weak D call TRBD1 (5 bases). V lost 3 bases to trimming and J lost 0 bases, with 6 bases between them. In germline, CDR1 is MRHNA, CDR2 SNTAGT. The CDR3 consists of 14 residues. The CDR3 DNA is TGTGCCAGCAGTGAGGGGCATAGCAATCAGCCCCAGCATTTT. Its protein product is CASSEGHSNQPQHF.

This rearrangement joins TRBV27 to TRBJ1-2; perhaps TRBD1 as D (5 bases). Germline CDR1 MNHEY, CDR2 SMNVEV (reference sequence). V lost 7 bases to trimming and J lost 7 bases, with 13 bases between them. CDR3 length equals 12 residues. This CDR3 reads CASKTGVVGYTF. The CDR3 DNA sequence: TGTGCCAGCAAAACGGGGGTCGTTGGCTACACCTTC.

V usage is TRBV5-5 and J usage is TRBJ2-4; 11 nucleotides line up with TRBD1. The CDR3 covers 17 residues. Trimming removed 9 bases from V and 0 bases from J; junction bases left unmatched: 11. CDR1 is SGHKS, CDR2 YYEKEE, per germline (reference sequence). The CDR3, as DNA: TGTGCCAACAGGGACAGGGGGATAGGATCAGCCAAAAACATTCAGTACTTC. Its protein is CANRDRGIGSAKNIQYF.

J is TRBJ1-1 and V is TRBV27; D might be TRBD1 (5 bases). Germline V gene data show CDR1 as MNHEY and CDR2 as SMNVEV (reference sequence). V was shortened by 3 bases and J by 1 base, with 12 bases between the two germline ends. The CDR3 spans 15 residues. Here the CDR3 reads CASSLGLQGNTEAFF. The CDR3, as DNA: TGTGCCAGCAGTTTGGGCCTCCAGGGGAACACTGAAGCTTTCTTT.

The chain links TRBV15 to TRBJ1-4; 10 nucleotides match TRBD1. The CDR3 length is 16 residues. The germline CDR1 and CDR2 sequences are LNHNV and YYDKDF (reference sequence). The V and J ends lost 0 bases and 8 bases, in that order; junction bases with no gene match: 6. The DNA for the CDR3 is TGTGCCACCAGCAGAGATAGGGACAGGGGAGGCGAAAAACTGTTTTTT. Encoded protein: CATSRDRDRGGEKLFF.

This sequence joins TRBV11-2 and TRBJ2-3; weak D call: TRBD2 (6 bases). The V end lost 4 bases, the J end lost 4 bases, and 18 bases lay between the germline ends. Per germline, CDR1 SGHAT and CDR2 FQNNGV. This CDR3 contains 16 residues. The CDR3 region is CASSSALAEDPDTQYF. The DNA for the CDR3 is TGTGCCAGCAGCTCAGCCTTAGCGGAGGATCCAGATACGCAGTATTTT.

This chain joins TRBV11-2 and TRBJ1-1; D remains unclear. V lost 5 bases to trimming and J lost 1 base, with 5 bases between them. Germline V gives CDR1 SGHAT, CDR2 FQNNGV. The length of the CDR3 is 12 residues. CDR3 nucleotide sequence: TGTGCCAGCAGCCCCCAGAACACTGAAGCTTTCTTT. It specifies CASSPQNTEAFF.

CDR3 sequence (DNA): TGTGCCAGCAGCCCGACAGGGGGCGCAGATGGCTACACCTTC. It codes for CASSPTGGADGYTF. The chain carries TRBV13 and TRBJ1-2, with 10 nucleotides matching TRBD1. This CDR3 has 14 residues. The ends lost 5 bases at V and 6 bases at J; junction bases unmatched: 6. Germline V lookup: CDR1 PRHDT, CDR2 FYEKMQ (reference sequence). Using reference TRBV13 and TRBJ1-2 for the parts outside the CDR3, the full variable domain is AAGVIQSPRHLIKEKRETATLKCYPIPRHDTVYWYQQGPGQDPQFLISFYEKMQSDKGSIPDRFSAQQFSDYHSELNMSSLELGDSALYFCASSPTGGADGYTFGSGTRLTVV.

The chain combines TRBV5-1 with TRBJ2-7; possible D gene TRBD2, 6 bases. The V end lost 0 bases, the J end lost 0 bases, and 10 bases lay between the germline ends. Germline assignment: CDR1 SGHRS and CDR2 YFSETQ. CDR3 length equals 15 residues. This chain's CDR3 is CASSLAAGNSYEQYF. The CDR3 coding sequence is TGCGCCAGCAGCTTGGCGGCGGGGAACTCCTACGAGCAGTACTTC. Based on the CDR3 plus reference TRBV5-1 and TRBJ2-7, the full variable domain is KAGVTQTPRYLIKTRGQQVTLSCSPISGHRSVSWYQQTPGQGLQFLFEYFSETQRNKGNFPGRFSGRQFSNSRSEMNVSTLELGDSALYLCASSLAAGNSYEQYFGPGTRLTVT.

The chain carries TRBV9 and TRBJ2-2; D is possibly TRBD2 (6 bases). This CDR3 region has 16 residues. Germline CDR1 reads SGDLS; CDR2 reads YYNGEE. The V gene lost 0 bases and the J gene lost 1 base, with 10 bases spanning the gap. CDR3 protein: CASSVGGSGNTGELFF. Written as DNA, the CDR3 is TGTGCCAGCAGCGTAGGGGGTAGCGGGAACACCGGGGAGCTGTTTTTT.

This clone was counted a few times. The chain links TRBV4-1 to TRBJ1-6; perhaps TRBD1 as D (5 bases). V was trimmed by 0 bases and J by 8 bases, leaving 8 bases between them. Germline loops: CDR1 MGHRA, CDR2 YSYEKL. This CDR3 spans 14 amino acids. The CDR3 DNA follows: TGCGCCAGCAGCCAAGAACAGGAGCATTCACCCCTCCACTTT. It is translated as CASSQEQEHSPLHF.

The V gene is TRBV4-1, the J gene TRBJ2-3; D possibly corresponds to TRBD2 (6 bases). The length of the CDR3 is 15 residues. Trimming removed 0 bases at V and 1 base at J, with 8 bases between. The germline CDR1 and CDR2 sequences are MGHRA and YSYEKL. The CDR3 DNA reads TGCGCCAGCAGCCAAGAGGGCGGGGGCACAGATACGCAGTATTTT. Translating it yields CASSQEGGGTDTQYF.

In this sample, this clone turned up once. This chain joins TRBV27 and TRBJ1-5; D gene uncertain. The germline V and J ends were trimmed by 9 bases and 4 bases, with 13 bases remaining between them. This CDR3 region has 13 residues. In germline, CDR1 is MNHEY, CDR2 SMNVEV (reference sequence). CDR3 protein: CARDGNSNQPQHF. The CDR3 bases are TGTGCCAGAGACGGGAACTCTAATCAGCCCCAGCATTTT.

The V and J genes are TRBV6-4 and TRBJ1-1; 10 bases match TRBD1. The CDR3 extends over 15 amino acids. The J segment lost 3 bases and the V segment lost 6 bases, leaving 7 bases of the junction unmatched. Germline V gene data show CDR1 as MRHNA and CDR2 as SNTAGT. CDR3 coding DNA: TGTGCCAGCAGCCCTAGGACAGGGGGACACACTGAAGCTTTCTTT. Encoded protein: CASSPRTGGHTEAFF.

The chain links TRBV19 to TRBJ2-7; weak D call: TRBD1 (6 bases). The CDR3 is 15 residues long. CDR1 is LNHDA, CDR2 SQIVND, per germline (reference sequence). V dropped 5 bases and J dropped 5 bases, with 19 bases sitting between them. The CDR3 region is CASSGLEGTFNEQYF. CDR3 DNA: TGTGCCAGTAGTGGATTAGAGGGGACATTCAACGAGCAGTACTTC.

V usage is TRBV6-1 and J usage is TRBJ2-7, with 7 nucleotides matching TRBD2. CDR3 length equals 15 residues. The V gene end was trimmed by 0 bases and the J gene end by 0 bases; junction bases not matched to a gene: 2. Per germline, CDR1 MNHNS and CDR2 SASEGT. In DNA form, the CDR3 reads TGTGCCAGCAGTGAAGCGGGCGGGAGCTCCTACGAGCAGTACTTC. Its translation is CASSEAGGSSYEQYF.

The chain carries TRBV4-1 and TRBJ1-2; no definite D call. CDR3 size: 15 residues. Germline V lookup: CDR1 MGHRA, CDR2 YSYEKL. The germline V and J ends were trimmed by 1 base and 4 bases, with 13 bases remaining between them. The CDR3 DNA is TGCGCCAGCAGCCAAGGGGAGGGCAGAATCTATGGCTACACCTTC. Residues: CASSQGEGRIYGYTF.

This clone was picked up a small number of times. The J gene is TRBJ2-3, the V gene TRBV6-4; 8 bases match TRBD2. This CDR3 region has 15 residues. J gave up 2 bases and V 8 bases, and 9 bases lay outside the gene matches. The V gene's germline CDR1 is MRHNA and CDR2 SNTAGT. The CDR3 spells CASASGTRHTDTQYF. DNA of the CDR3: TGTGCCAGCGCCTCCGGGACTAGACACACAGATACGCAGTATTTT.

This chain joins TRBV27 and TRBJ2-1, with 10 bases that match TRBD2. The junction had 4 bases not matched to a gene; V was cut back by 6 bases and J by 2 bases. Germline V lookup: CDR1 MNHEY, CDR2 SMNVEV (reference sequence). This CDR3 is built from 15 residues. DNA of the CDR3: TGTGCCAGCAGAAAAAGCGGGGGGGCCTACAATGAGCAGTTCTTC. This encodes CASRKSGGAYNEQFF.

V gene TRBV7-2 combines with J gene TRBJ1-3; D call uncertain. Germline values: CDR1 SGHTA, CDR2 FQGNSA. V was cut by 1 base and J by 8 bases, with 15 bases left in between. The CDR3 length is 15 residues. The CDR3: CASSLVTGSLDTIYF. The CDR3 nucleotides are TGTGCCAGCAGCTTAGTAACGGGATCATTGGACACCATATATTTT.

This rearrangement joins TRBV19 to TRBJ2-1, with 7 bases lining up with TRBD1. J was trimmed by 2 bases and V by 7 bases; bases with no gene match: 5. Germline V gives CDR1 LNHDA, CDR2 SQIVND (reference sequence). There are 14 residues in the CDR3. The CDR3 bases are TGTGCCAGTATGACAGGGCCCCCCTACAATGAGCAGTTCTTC. Its protein product is CASMTGPPYNEQFF.

V usage is TRBV28 and J usage is TRBJ1-2; TRBD1 matches at 9 bases. The CDR3 totals 15 residues. CDR1 MDHEN and CDR2 SYDVKM come from the germline V gene. V lost 3 bases and J lost 2; bases outside the gene matches: 4. The CDR3 DNA follows: TGTGCCAGCAGTTTTTTCGACAGGGGGAACTATGGCTACACCTTC. Residues: CASSFFDRGNYGYTF.

This clone was seen more than once but under ten times. The chain is built from TRBV21-1 and TRBJ1-5. TRBV21-1 is listed as a pseudogene. There are 16 residues in the CDR3. The CDR3 nucleotides read TGTGCCAGCAGCCGCCGCGGGGGGGGCTGGGATCAGCCCCAGCATTTT. It is translated as CASSRRGGGWDQPQHF.

The chain recombines TRBV7-2 with TRBJ2-7; 11 nucleotides align to TRBD2. Germline V gene lookup returns CDR1 SGHTA and CDR2 FQGNSA. J lost 6 bases, V lost 5 bases, and 9 bases had no gene match. The CDR3 loop spans 15 amino acids. CDR3 region: CASSQEPGLAAEQYF. Written as DNA, the CDR3 is TGTGCCAGCAGCCAGGAACCGGGACTAGCGGCCGAGCAGTACTTC.

This chain joins TRBV7-3 and TRBJ1-4, with 7 positions matching TRBD1. J was trimmed by 5 bases and V by 2 bases; bases with no gene match: 5. CDR1 is SGHTA and CDR2 is FQGTGA in the germline V gene. CDR3 size: 15 residues. Here the CDR3 reads CASSLPGQTNEKLFF. The CDR3 region has the DNA TGTGCCAGCAGCTTACCGGGACAGACCAATGAAAAACTGTTTTTT. Complete variable domain (other parts from reference TRBV7-3 and TRBJ1-4): GAGVSQTPSNKVTEKGKYVELRCDPISGHTALYWYRQSLGQGPEFLIYFQGTGAADDSGLPNDRFFAVRPEGSVSTLKIQRTERGDSAVYLCASSLPGQTNEKLFFGSGTQLSVL.